A single T cell receptor beta chain is shown here with its context. The germline V and J ends were trimmed by 0 bases and 7 bases, with 10 bases remaining between them. The CDR3 extends over 14 amino acids. Germline V gene sequence: CDR1 KGHSH, CDR2 LQKENI. Running of the assay took place at deep level. The input for sorted-subset replicate PCRs was about 0.2 ug DNA, tens of thousands of T cell genomes. Repertoires were generated with immunoSEQ multiplex PCR, while TCRdb's copy carries only in-frame clones and drops some. The sample lists under 2.5 million clones, 85% to 95% occurring once. This record comes from a study of shared clonotypes between healthy human individuals. Across the study: CD4 naive and memory got three plates each, CD8 naive two, CD8 memory one.

This sequence joins TRBV18 and TRBJ1-5, with D maybe TRBD1 (5 bases). The specimen was naive CD4+ T cells from PBMCs. Subset in this sample: CD45RA+ positively selected. This TCR derives from a man aged 18 to 30 in good health. Some clones in this sample may be carry-over from other donors' samples. CDR3 amino acids: CASSPPGASQPQHF. The DNA of the CDR3 is TGTGCCAGCTCACCACCAGGGGCTTCCCAGCCCCAGCATTTT.